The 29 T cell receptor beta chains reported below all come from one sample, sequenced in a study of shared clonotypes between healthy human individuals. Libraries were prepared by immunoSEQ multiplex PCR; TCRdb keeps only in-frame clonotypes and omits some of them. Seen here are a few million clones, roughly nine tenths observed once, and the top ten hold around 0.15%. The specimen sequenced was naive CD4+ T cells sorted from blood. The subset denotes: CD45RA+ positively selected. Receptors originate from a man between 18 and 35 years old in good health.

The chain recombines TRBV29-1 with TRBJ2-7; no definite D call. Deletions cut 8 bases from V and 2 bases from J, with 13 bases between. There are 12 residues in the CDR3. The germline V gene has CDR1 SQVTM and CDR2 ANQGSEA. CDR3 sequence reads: CSIPSGTYEQYF. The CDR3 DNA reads TGCAGCATCCCCAGTGGAACCTACGAGCAGTACTTC.

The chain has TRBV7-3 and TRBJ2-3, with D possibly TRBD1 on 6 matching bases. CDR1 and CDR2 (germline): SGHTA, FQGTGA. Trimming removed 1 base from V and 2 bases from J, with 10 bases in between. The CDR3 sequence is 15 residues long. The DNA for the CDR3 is TGTGCCAGCAGCTTAATGGGACACATCACAGATACGCAGTATTTT. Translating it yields CASSLMGHITDTQYF.

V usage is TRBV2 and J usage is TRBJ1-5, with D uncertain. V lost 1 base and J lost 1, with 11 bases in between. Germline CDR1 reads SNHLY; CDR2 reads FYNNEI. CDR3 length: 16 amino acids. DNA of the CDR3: TGTGCCAGCAGTGAAGAAGCGGTCATGAGCAATCAGCCCCAGCATTTT. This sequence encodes CASSEEAVMSNQPQHF. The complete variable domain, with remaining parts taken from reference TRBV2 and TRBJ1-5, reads EPEVTQTPSHQVTQMGQEVILRCVPISNHLYFYWYRQILGQKVEFLVSFYNNEISEKSEIFDDQFSVERPDGSNFTLKIRSTKLEDSAMYFCASSEEAVMSNQPQHFGDGTRLSIL.

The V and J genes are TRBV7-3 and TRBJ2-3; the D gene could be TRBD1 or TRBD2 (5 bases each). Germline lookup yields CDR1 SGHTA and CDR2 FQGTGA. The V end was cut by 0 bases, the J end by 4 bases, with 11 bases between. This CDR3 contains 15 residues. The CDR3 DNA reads TGTGCCAGCAGCTTAACGGGGACGCCGGCAGATACGCAGTATTTT. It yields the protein CASSLTGTPADTQYF.

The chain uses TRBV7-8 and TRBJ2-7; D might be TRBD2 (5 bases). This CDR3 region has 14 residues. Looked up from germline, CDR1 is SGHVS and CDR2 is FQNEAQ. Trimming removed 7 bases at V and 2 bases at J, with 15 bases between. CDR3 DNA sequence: TGTGCCAGCAAAAGGACTCCGTCGACCTACGAGCAGTACTTC. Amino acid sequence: CASKRTPSTYEQYF.

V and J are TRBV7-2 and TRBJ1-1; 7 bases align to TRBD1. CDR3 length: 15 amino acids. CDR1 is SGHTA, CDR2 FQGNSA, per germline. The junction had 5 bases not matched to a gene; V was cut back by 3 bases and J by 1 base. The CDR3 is CASSLTGSGNTEAFF. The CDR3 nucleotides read TGTGCCAGCAGCTTGACAGGGAGTGGGAACACTGAAGCTTTCTTT. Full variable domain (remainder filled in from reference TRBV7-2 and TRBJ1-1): GAGVSQSPSNKVTEKGKDVELRCDPISGHTALYWYRQSLGQGLEFLIYFQGNSAPDKSGLPSDRFSAERTGGSVSTLTIQRTQQEDSAVYLCASSLTGSGNTEAFFGQGTRLTVV.

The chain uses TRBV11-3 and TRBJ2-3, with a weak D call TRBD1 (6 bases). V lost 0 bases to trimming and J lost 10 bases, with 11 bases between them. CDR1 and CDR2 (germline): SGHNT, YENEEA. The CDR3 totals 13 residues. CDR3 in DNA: TGTGCCAGCAGCTTAGATGGGACAAGCTCGCAGTATTTT. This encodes CASSLDGTSSQYF.

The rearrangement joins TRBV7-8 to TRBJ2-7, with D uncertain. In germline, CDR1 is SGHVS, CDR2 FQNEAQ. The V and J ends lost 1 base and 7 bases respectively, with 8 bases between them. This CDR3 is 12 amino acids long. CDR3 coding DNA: TGTGCCAGCAGCTTAGAGAACGGTGAGCAGTACTTC. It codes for CASSLENGEQYF.

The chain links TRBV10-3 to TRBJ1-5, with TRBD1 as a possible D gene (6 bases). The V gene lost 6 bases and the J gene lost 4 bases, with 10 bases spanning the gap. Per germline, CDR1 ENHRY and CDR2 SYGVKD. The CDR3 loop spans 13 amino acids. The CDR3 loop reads CAIRDGQNQPQHF. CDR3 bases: TGTGCCATCAGGGACGGACAGAATCAGCCCCAGCATTTT.

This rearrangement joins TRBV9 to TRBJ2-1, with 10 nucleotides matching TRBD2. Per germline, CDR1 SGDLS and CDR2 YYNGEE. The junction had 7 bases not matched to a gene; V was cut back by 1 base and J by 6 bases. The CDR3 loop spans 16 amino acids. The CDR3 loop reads CASSVQASGSVNEQFF. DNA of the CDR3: TGTGCCAGCAGCGTACAGGCTAGCGGGAGTGTCAATGAGCAGTTCTTC.

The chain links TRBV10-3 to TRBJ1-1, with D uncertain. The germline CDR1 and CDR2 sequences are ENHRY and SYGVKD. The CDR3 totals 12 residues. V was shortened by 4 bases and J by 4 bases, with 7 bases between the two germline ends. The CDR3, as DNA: TGTGCCATCAGTGCGGTGTTCACTGAAGCTTTCTTT. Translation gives CAISAVFTEAFF.

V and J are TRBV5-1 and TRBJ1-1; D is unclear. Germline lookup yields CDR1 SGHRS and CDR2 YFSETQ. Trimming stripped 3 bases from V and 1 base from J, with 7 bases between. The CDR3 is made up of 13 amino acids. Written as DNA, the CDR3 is TGCGCCAGCAGCTATCCCCCGAACACTGAAGCTTTCTTT. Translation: CASSYPPNTEAFF.

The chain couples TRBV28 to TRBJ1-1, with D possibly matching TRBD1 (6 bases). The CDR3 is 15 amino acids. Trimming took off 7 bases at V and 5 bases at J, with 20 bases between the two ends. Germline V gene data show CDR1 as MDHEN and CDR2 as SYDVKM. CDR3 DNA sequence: TGTGCCAGCACCTCCGGGGGGGCGGCAGAAACTGAAGCTTTCTTT. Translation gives CASTSGGAAETEAFF.

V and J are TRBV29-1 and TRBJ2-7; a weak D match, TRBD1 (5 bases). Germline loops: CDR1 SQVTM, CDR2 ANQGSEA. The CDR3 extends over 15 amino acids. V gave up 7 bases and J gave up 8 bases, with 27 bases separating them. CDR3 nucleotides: TGCAGCGCTGCGACAGACCCAGATAGAACATCCAAGCAGTACTTC. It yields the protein CSAATDPDRTSKQYF.

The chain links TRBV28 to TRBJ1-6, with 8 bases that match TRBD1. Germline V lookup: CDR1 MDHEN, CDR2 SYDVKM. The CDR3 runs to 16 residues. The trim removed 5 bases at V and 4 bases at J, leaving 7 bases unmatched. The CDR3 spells CASSLGQGLYNSPLHF. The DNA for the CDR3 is TGTGCCAGCAGTCTCGGACAGGGCCTATATAATTCACCCCTCCACTTT.

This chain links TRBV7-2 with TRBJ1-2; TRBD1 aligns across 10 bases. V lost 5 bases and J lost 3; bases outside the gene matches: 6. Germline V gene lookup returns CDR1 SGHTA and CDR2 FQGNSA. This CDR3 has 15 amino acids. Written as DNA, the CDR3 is TGTGCCAGCAGCCCGCGACAGGGGGCCTACTATGGCTACACCTTC. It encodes CASSPRQGAYYGYTF.

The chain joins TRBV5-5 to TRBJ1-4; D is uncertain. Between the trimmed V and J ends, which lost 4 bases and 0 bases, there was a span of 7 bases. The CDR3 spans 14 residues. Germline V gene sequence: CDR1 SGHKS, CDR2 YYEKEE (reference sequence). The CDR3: CASSPSPTNEKLFF. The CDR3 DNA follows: TGTGCCAGCAGCCCCTCCCCAACTAATGAAAAACTGTTTTTT. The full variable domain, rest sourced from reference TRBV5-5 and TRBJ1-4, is DAGVTQSPTHLIKTRGQQVTLRCSPISGHKSVSWYQQVLGQGPQFIFQYYEKEERGRGNFPDRFSARQFPNYSSELNVNALLLGDSALYLCASSPSPTNEKLFFGSGTQLSVL.

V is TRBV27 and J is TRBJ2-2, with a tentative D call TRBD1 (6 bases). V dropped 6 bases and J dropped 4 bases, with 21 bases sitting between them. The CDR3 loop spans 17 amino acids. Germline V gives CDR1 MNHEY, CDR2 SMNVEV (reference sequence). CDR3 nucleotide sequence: TGTGCCAGCAGCCCGAAGATCAGGGGATCGGGCACCGGGGAGCTGTTTTTT. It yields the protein CASSPKIRGSGTGELFF.

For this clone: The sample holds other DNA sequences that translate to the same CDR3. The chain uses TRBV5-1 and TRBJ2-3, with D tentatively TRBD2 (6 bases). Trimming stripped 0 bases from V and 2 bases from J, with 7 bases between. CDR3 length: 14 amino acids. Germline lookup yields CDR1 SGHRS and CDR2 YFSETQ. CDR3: CASSLGRVTDTQYF. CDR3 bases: TGCGCCAGCAGCTTGGGGAGGGTCACAGATACGCAGTATTTT.

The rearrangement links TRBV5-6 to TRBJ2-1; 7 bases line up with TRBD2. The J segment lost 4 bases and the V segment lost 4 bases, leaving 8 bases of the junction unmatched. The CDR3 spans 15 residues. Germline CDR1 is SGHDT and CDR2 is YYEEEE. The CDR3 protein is CASSQPLAAYNEQFF. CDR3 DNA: TGTGCCAGCAGCCAGCCTCTAGCGGCGTACAATGAGCAGTTCTTC.

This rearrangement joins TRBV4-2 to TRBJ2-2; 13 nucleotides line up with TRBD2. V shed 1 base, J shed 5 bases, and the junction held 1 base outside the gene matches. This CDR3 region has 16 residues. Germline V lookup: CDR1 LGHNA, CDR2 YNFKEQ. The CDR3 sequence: CASSQVLAGGTGELFF. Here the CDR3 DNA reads TGTGCCAGCAGCCAAGTACTAGCGGGGGGGACCGGGGAGCTGTTTTTT.

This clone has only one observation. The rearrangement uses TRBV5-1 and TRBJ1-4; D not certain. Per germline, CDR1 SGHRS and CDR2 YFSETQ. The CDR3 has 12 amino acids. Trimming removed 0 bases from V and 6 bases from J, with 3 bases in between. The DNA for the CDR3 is TGCGCCAGCAGCTTGGCTGATGAAAAACTGTTTTTT. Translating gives CASSLADEKLFF.

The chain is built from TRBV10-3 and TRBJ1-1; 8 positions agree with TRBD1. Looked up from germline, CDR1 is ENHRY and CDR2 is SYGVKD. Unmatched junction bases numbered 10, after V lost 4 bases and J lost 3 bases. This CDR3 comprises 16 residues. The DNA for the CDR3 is TGTGCCATCAGTGTGGCCCCAGGACAGGGCGACACTGAAGCTTTCTTT. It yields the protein CAISVAPGQGDTEAFF.

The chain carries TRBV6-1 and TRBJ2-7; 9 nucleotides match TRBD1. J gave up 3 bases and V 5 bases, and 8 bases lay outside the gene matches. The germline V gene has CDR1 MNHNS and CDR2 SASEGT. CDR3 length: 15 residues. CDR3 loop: CASSPPGQGGYEQYF. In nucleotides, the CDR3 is TGTGCCAGCAGTCCTCCGGGACAGGGCGGCTACGAGCAGTACTTC.

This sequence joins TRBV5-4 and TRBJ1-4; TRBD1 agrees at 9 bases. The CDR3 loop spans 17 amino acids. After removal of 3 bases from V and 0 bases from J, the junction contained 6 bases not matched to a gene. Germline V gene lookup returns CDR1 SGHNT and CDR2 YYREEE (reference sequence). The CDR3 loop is CASSYTGGTSTNEKLFF. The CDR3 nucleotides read TGTGCCAGCAGCTATACAGGGGGCACCTCAACTAATGAAAAACTGTTTTTT.

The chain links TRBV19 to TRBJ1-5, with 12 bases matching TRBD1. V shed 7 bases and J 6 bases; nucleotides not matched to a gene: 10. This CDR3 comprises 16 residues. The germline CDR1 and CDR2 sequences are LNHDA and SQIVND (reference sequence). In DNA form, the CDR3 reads TGTGCCAGTACTACCGGGACAGGGGGCGCCCTTCAGCCCCAGCATTTT. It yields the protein CASTTGTGGALQPQHF.

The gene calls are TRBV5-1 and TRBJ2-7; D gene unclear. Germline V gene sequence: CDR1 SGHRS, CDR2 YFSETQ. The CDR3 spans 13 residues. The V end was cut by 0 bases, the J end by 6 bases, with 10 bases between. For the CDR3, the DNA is TGCGCCAGCAGCTTGGTTGGACGGCTCGAGCAGTACTTC. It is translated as CASSLVGRLEQYF.

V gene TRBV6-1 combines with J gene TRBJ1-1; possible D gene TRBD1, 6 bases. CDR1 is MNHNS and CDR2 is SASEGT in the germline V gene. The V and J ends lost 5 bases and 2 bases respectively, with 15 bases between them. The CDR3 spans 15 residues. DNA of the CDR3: TGTGCCAGCAGTACCTTGGTGGGGGCAAACACTGAAGCTTTCTTT. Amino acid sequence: CASSTLVGANTEAFF.

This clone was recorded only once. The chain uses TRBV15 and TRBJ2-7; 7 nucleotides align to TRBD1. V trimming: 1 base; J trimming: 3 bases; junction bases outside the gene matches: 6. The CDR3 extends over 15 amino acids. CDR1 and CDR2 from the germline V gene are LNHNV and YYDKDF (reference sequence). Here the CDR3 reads CATSRVRDRFYEQYF. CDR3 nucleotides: TGTGCCACCAGCAGAGTAAGGGACAGATTCTACGAGCAGTACTTC.